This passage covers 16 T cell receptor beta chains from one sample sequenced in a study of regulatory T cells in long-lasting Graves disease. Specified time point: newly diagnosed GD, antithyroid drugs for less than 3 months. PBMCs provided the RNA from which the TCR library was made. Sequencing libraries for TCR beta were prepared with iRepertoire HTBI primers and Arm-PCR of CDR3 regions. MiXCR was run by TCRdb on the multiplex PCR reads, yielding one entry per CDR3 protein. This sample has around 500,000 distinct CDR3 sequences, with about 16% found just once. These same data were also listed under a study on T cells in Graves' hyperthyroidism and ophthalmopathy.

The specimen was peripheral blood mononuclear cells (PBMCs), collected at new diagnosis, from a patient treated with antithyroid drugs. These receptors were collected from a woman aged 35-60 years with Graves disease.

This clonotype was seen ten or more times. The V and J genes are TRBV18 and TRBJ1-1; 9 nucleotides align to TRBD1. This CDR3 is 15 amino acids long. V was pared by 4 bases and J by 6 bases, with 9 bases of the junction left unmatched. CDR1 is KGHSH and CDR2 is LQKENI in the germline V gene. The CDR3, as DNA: TGTGCCAGCTCACAGACCGGGACAGGGAGGGCTGAAGCTTTCTTT. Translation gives CASSQTGTGRAEAFF.

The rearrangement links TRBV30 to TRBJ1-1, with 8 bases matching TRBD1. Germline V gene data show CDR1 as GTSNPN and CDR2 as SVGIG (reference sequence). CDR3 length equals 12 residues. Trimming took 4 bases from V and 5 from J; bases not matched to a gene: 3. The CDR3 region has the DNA TGTGCCTGGAACCGACAGGGGACTGAAGCTTTCTTT. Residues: CAWNRQGTEAFF.

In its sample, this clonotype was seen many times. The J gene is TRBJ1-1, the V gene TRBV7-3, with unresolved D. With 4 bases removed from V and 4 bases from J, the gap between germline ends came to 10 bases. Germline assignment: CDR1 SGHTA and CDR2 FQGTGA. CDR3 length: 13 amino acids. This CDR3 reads CASSSQLGTEAFF. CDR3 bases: TGTGCCAGCAGCTCCCAACTGGGCACTGAAGCTTTCTTT.

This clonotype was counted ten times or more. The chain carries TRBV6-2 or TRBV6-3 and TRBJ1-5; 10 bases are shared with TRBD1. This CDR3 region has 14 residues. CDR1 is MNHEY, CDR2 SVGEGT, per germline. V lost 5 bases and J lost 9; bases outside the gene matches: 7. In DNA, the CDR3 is TGTGCCAGCAGTACCGGGACAGGGGTCCTGCCCCAGCATTTT. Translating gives CASSTGTGVLPQHF.

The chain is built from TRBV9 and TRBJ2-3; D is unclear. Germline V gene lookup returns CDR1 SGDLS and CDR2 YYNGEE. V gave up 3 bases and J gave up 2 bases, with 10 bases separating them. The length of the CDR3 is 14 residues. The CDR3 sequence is CASSGRHPTDTQYF. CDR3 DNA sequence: TGTGCCAGCAGCGGGCGACACCCCACAGATACGCAGTATTTT.

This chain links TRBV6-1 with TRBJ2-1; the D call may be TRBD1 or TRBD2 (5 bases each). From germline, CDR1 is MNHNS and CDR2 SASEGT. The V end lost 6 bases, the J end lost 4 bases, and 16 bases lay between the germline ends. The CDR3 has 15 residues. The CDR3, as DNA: TGTGCCAGCAGCCCAGACGCCTGGGGGTACAATGAGCAGTTCTTC. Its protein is CASSPDAWGYNEQFF.

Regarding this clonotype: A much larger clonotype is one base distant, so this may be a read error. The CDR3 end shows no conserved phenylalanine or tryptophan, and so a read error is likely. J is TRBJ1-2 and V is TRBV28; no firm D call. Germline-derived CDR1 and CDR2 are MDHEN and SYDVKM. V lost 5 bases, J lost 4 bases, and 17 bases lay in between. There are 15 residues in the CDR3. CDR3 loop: CASSPPRSPIYGYTS. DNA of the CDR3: TGTGCCAGCAGTCCACCACGATCACCCATCTATGGCTACACCTCC.

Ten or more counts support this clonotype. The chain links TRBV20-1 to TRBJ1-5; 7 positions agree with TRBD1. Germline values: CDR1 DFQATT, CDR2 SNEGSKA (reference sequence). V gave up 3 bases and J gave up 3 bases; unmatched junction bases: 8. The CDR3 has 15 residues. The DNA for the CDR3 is TGCAGTGCTAGTAGGTTGGGACAGTTCAATCAGCCCCAGCATTTT. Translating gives CSASRLGQFNQPQHF.

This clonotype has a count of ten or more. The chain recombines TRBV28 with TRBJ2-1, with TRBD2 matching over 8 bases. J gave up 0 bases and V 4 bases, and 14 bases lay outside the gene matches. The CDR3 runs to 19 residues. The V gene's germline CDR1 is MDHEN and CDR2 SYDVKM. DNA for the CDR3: TGTGCCAGCAGTTCCGGGACTTGGCGGGGGGAGAGCTCCTACAATGAGCAGTTCTTC. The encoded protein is CASSSGTWRGESSYNEQFF. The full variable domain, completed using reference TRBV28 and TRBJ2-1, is DVKVTQSSRYLVKRTGEKVFLECVQDMDHENMFWYRQDPGLGLRLIYFSYDVKMKEKGDIPEGYSVSREKKERFSLILESASTNQTSMYLCASSSGTWRGESSYNEQFFGPGTRLTVL.

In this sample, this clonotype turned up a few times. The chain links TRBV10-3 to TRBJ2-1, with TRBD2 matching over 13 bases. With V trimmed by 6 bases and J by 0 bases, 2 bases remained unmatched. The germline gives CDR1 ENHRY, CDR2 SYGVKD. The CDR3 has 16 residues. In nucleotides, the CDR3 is TGTGCCATCAGCGGACTAGCGGGGGCCTCCTACAATGAGCAGTTCTTC. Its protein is CAISGLAGASYNEQFF.

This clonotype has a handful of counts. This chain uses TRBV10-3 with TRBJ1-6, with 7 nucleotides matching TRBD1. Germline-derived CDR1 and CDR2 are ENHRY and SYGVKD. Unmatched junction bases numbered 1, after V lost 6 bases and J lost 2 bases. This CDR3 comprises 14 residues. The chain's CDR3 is CAIRGTAYNSPLHF. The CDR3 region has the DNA TGTGCCATCAGGGGGACAGCCTATAATTCACCCCTCCACTTT.

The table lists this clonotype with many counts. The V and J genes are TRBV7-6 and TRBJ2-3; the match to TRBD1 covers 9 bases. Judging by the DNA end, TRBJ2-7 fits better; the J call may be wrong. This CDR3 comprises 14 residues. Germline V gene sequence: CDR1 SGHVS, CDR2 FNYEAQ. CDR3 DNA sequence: TGTGCCAGCAGCAGGGACAGGGTCGGGCTCGAGCAGTACTTC. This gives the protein CASSRDRVGLEQYF.

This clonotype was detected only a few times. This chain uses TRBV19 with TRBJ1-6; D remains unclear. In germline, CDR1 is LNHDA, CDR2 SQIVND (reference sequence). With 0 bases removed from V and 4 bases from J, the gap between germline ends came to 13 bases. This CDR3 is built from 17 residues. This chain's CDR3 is CASSIDSVGRYNSPLHF. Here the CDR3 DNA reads TGTGCCAGTAGTATAGATTCCGTAGGGCGGTATAATTCACCCCTCCACTTT.

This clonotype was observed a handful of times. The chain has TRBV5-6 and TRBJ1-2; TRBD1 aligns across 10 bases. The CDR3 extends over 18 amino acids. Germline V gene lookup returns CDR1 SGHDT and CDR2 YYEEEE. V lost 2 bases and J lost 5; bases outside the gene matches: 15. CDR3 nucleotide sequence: TGTGCCAGCAGCTTTAGCGGCACTGGCGGGACAGGGGTGTATGGCTACACCTTC. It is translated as CASSFSGTGGTGVYGYTF.

CDR3 bases: TGTGCCAGCAGTGGAGCCCCCGGCGCGGCTCAGTACTTC. Translation gives CASSGAPGAAQYF. The chain carries TRBV25-1 and TRBJ2-5; D call uncertain. CDR3 length: 13 amino acids. Germline V gene lookup returns CDR1 MGHDK and CDR2 SYGVNS. Between the trimmed V and J ends, which lost 4 bases and 11 bases, there was a span of 17 bases.

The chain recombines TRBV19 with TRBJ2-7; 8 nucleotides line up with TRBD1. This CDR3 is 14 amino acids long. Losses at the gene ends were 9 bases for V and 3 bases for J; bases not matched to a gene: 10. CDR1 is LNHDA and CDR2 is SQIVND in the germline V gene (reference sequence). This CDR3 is CASKDRDSHYEQYF. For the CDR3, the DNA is TGTGCCAGCAAGGACAGGGACTCCCACTACGAGCAGTACTTC.